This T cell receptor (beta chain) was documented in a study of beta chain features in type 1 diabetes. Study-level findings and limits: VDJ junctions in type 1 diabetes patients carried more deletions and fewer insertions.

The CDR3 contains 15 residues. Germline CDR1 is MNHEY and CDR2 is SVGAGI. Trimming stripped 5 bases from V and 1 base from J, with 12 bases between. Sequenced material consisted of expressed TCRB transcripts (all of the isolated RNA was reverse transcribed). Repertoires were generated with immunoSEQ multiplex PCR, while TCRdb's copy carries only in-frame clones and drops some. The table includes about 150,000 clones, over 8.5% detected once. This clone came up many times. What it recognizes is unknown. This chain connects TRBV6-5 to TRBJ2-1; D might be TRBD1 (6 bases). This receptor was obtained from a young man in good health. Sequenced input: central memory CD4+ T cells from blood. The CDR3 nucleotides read TGTGCCAGCAGTCCCGGACAGATATCCTACAATGAGCAGTTCTTC. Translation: CASSPGQISYNEQFF.